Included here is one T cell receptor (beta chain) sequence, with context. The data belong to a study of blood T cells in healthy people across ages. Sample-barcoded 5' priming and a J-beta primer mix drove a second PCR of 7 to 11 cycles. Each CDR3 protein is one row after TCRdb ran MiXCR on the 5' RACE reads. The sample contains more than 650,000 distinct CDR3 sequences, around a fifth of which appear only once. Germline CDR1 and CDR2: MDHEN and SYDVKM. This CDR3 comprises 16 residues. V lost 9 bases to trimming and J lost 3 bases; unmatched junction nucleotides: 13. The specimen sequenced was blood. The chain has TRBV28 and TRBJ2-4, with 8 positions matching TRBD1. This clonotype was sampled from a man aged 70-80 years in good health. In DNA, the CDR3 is TGTGCCAGTACTAGGACGACCGGGACAGGCAAAAACATTCAGTACTTC. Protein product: CASTRTTGTGKNIQYF.